These T cell receptor beta chains were read from a single sample in a study of T cell responses to AZD1222 COVID-19 vaccine. Clones were sequenced by immunoSEQ multiplex PCR, and TCRdb holds only the in-frame ones, with some missing. The sample consists of some 120,000 clones, about nine tenths of them appearing once. This specimen consisted of peripheral blood, obtained on day 0 of AZD1222 vaccination. Every receptor here comes from an adult in good health. Both conserved end residues are part of each CDR3.

>TRBJ2-2|TRBV28
CASSHLGGELFF
>TRBJ1-1|TRBV18
CASRPAGSNTEAFF
>TRBJ1-2|TRBV28
CASSLSGGENYGYTF
>TRBJ1-6|TRBV24-1
CATGRGRVGSPLHF
>TRBJ2-3|TRBV28
CASPPGRGQGADTQYF
>TRBJ2-3|TRBV14
CASSQRPVTDTQYF
>TRBJ1-1|TRBV10-3
CAISESVAAEAFF
>TRBJ2-6|TRBV19
CASSPRQGRAGANVLTF
>TRBJ1-2|TRBV29-1
CSVGEGQGLDGYTF
>TRBJ2-5|TRBV7-9
CASSHSGRGNQETQYF
>TRBJ2-1|TRBV4-1
CASSQPKDRVYNEQFF
>TRBJ2-6|TRBV29-1
CSVELPEAGANVLTF
>TRBJ2-7|TRBV18
CASKDRGGFEQYF
>TRBJ2-3|TRBV6-5
CASSYSGASTDTQYF
>TRBJ2-1|TRBV7-2
CASSLIGPGEEQFF
>TRBJ1-2|TRBV24-1
CATSDPPNNYGYTF
>TRBJ2-7|TRBV7-7
CASSLSGSYEQYF
>TRBJ1-5|TRBV29-1
CSVVGGSSQPQHF
>TRBJ1-2|TRBV10-2
CASSAGGDYGYTF
>TRBJ1-2|TRBV11-1
CASSLQGFYGYTF
>TRBJ2-7|TRBV5-4
CASSLGRAYEQYF
>TRBJ2-5|TRBV11-2
CASSTQTGLGETQYF
>TRBJ2-5|TRBV3-1/TRBV3-2
CASSQDVRSAGEETQYF
>TRBJ2-2|TRBV12-3/TRBV12-4
CASSYNTGELFF
>TRBJ2-7|TRBV6-5
CASQGDSNEQYF
>TRBJ2-7|TRBV7-8
CASSYLLTGSDYEQYF
>TRBJ1-5|TRBV24-1
CATSAGPGRPQHF
>TRBJ1-4|TRBV13
CASSLQVNEKLFF
>TRBJ2-2|TRBV3-1/TRBV3-2
CASSQMGRGARRELFF
>TRBJ2-1|TRBV7-3
CASSLTSDQGNEQFF
>TRBJ1-5|TRBV19
CASSTGGQQPQHF
>TRBJ1-1|TRBV7-2
CASSSQTGTEAFF
>TRBJ2-3|TRBV5-1
CASKRTGTGGLSADTQYF
>TRBJ1-4|TRBV10-2
CARGAGALATNEKLFF
>TRBJ2-1|TRBV13
CASSLEQGYNEQFF
>TRBJ2-5|TRBV6-5
CASSPGTSGETQYF
>TRBJ1-3|TRBV28
CASRGSAGNTIYF
>TRBJ2-7|TRBV7-2
CASSPRQGPYEQYF
>TRBJ2-1|TRBV29-1
CSVGVAGVEQFF
>TRBJ2-2|TRBV28
CASSKLAGGTGELFF
>TRBJ2-5|TRBV27
CASSLSLSGRVGETQYF
>TRBJ1-1|TRBV2
CASSPQGLANTEAFF
>TRBJ2-7|TRBV27
CASSLSPLASGRLYEQYF
>TRBJ2-3|TRBV29-1
CSVEVLTDTQYF
>TRBJ1-1|TRBV10-3
CAISEGRLNTEAFF